This T cell receptor (beta chain) was documented in a study of blood T cell repertoires in COVID-19 (dated by TCRdb to the early 2020s). In the study overall: The collaborator samples originated in the United States, Italy and Spain and spanned the acute and convalescent phases of COVID-19. Where available, HLA class I and class II types were obtained from metadata supplied by the sample provider rather than from assay-based typing. Deeply sampled blood TCRbeta repertoires from subjects exposed to, actively infected with, or recovered from COVID-19 were included in the dataset. Samples were obtained from the ongoing ImmuneRACE study (first 160 participants) and from about 1,300 subjects provided by 6 global collaborators. The sample metadata nearly always contained a de-identified subject ID, COVID-19 status, age in years and sex. The prospective study material was composed of cDNA or gDNA derived from T cells, B-cell-depleted T cells, or PBMCs. The repertoires were released in a freely available public database meant as a resource for research on the immune response to SARS-CoV-2.

TCRbeta CDR3 regions were amplified from genomic DNA by means of the immunoSEQ Assay, a bias-controlled multiplex PCR. From the authors' description of their analysis: The number of nucleated cells in each sample was estimated from the amplification of reference gene primers within the assay. To quantify the absolute abundance of each unique TCRbeta CDR3 rearrangement, sequence reads were collapsed and filtered. For each sample, productive Simpson clonality was calculated as the square root of Simpson's diversity index over productive rearrangements. Here the immuneACCESS table is served through TCRdb, limited to in-frame sequences with V and J called. Missing clones are a known gap in these copies; in checked studies unresolved V genes cover under half, and the rest lacks a known reason. That table furnishes V, J and clone size, whereas the DNA furnished D and trimming. The sample records a few hundred thousand clones, 89% of which are singletons. The ten largest clones capture approximately 1.8% of the sample.

In the prospective study, participants were roughly 18 to 95 years old, resided in fewer than 25 geographic areas of the United States, and were enrolled through a virtual design. To assign participants to cohorts, the prospective study relied on clinical history that participants themselves reported in a screening survey and a study questionnaire. Recovered participants in ImmuneRACE Cohort 3 were defined by two consecutive negative NP/OP PCR tests, clearance by a healthcare professional, or resolution of symptoms. Each participant in the prospective study had whole blood, serum and a nasopharyngeal or oropharyngeal swab collected by mobile phlebotomists. Over a roughly two-month period, participants in the prospective study had the option of providing additional blood draws and questionnaires. Before DNA extraction, prospective study blood samples were shipped either frozen or at room temperature.

A note on this clone: Its antigen specificity is not known. It has no much larger one-base neighbor in the sample; base qualities were not kept.

The full study reports these points: The amount of clinical and demographic metadata varied by source and participant and was provided uncurated.

Inclusive of the bounding cysteine and phenylalanine, the CDR3 is 14 residues long. Solely the CDR3 DNA is kept, with 42 bases framed from the first base. Deletion took 4 bases off V and 0 bases off J, with a span of 9 bases between the germline ends. The germline V gene (reference sequence) provides CDR1 LGHDT and CDR2 YNNKEL. The sequence was obtained from a woman in her sixties or seventies who had recovered from COVID-19. In this chain, TRBV3-1 (or the pseudogene TRBV3-2) is recombined with TRBJ1-1; confidence is insufficient to name the D gene. Sequencing used PBMCs or T cells enriched from blood (not recorded which). The CDR3 protein: CASSRGDLNTEAFF. DNA sequence: TGTGCCAGCAGCCGAGGAGACCTGAACACTGAAGCTTTCTTT.